The 27 T cell receptor beta chains given below trace back to one sample, sequenced in a study of early T cells in non-severe SARS-CoV-2 infection. MiXCR, applied by TCRdb to the 5' RACE reads, yields one record per CDR3 protein. The sample lists about 26,000 distinct CDR3 sequences, about 4.6% occurring once. The sample comprised whole blood. Source of these receptors: an adult who was a healthcare worker with PCR-confirmed SARS-CoV-2 infection or an uninfected control (not recorded which).

The sample holds many counts of this clonotype. The rearrangement uses TRBV5-5 and TRBJ2-7; D possibly corresponds to TRBD2 (6 bases). Trimming left V 1 base short and J 0 bases short, with 14 bases between. Germline CDR1 is SGHKS and CDR2 is YYEKEE (reference sequence). The CDR3 consists of 16 residues. Here the CDR3 reads CASSLPGTFSSYEQYF. CDR3 bases: TGTGCCAGCAGCTTGCCCGGGACTTTTAGCTCCTACGAGCAGTACTTC.

This clonotype was picked up many times. The rearrangement links TRBV7-3 to TRBJ2-6; D is unclear. The CDR3 totals 13 residues. Between the trimmed V and J ends, which lost 9 bases and 1 base, there was a span of 7 bases. Germline V gives CDR1 SGHTA, CDR2 FQGTGA. The DNA of the CDR3 is TGTGCCAGTAAGGCGTCTGGGGCCAACGTCCTGACTTTC. Its translation is CASKASGANVLTF.

This clonotype was counted ten times or more. The rearrangement joins TRBV28 to TRBJ2-7; D remains unclear. Germline V lookup: CDR1 MDHEN, CDR2 SYDVKM. The CDR3 contains 14 residues. CDR3 in DNA: TGTGCAGTGACCCCCGCTGGCTACTCCTACGAGCAGTACTTC. Its protein is CAVTPAGYSYEQYF.

This clonotype was seen repeatedly, ten times or more. This chain uses TRBV20-1 with TRBJ2-7; TRBD2 agrees at 8 bases. Germline assignment: CDR1 DFQATT and CDR2 SNEGSKA (reference sequence). V trimming: 3 bases; J trimming: 2 bases; junction bases outside the gene matches: 6. The CDR3 totals 14 residues. CDR3: CSASGLAGTYEQYV. The CDR3 bases are TGCAGTGCTAGTGGGCTAGCGGGTACCTACGAGCAGTACGTC.

This clonotype was recorded at least ten times. The chain recombines TRBV28 with TRBJ1-5; TRBD1 matches at 7 bases. The CDR3 consists of 17 residues. Per germline, CDR1 MDHEN and CDR2 SYDVKM. J gave up 0 bases and V 1 base, and 6 bases lay outside the gene matches. The CDR3 reads CASSLSTGPYSNQPQHF. CDR3 bases: TGTGCCAGCAGTTTATCGACAGGGCCCTATAGCAATCAGCCCCAGCATTTT.

In its sample, this clonotype was seen many times. This chain links TRBV5-6 with TRBJ2-7; D is perhaps TRBD1 or TRBD2 (5 bases each). This CDR3 comprises 13 residues. V was clipped by 4 bases and J by 2 bases, with 10 bases between them. From germline, CDR1 is SGHDT and CDR2 YYEEEE. CDR3 coding DNA: TGTGCCAGCAGCACGGGACGGACCTACGAGCAGTACGTC. It specifies CASSTGRTYEQYV.

The J gene is TRBJ1-1, the V gene TRBV4-3; weak D call: TRBD1 (5 bases). Trimming removed 0 bases from V and 0 bases from J, with 8 bases in between. The CDR3 has 15 amino acids. In germline, CDR1 is LGHNA, CDR2 YSLEER. The CDR3 sequence is CASSQDRGVNTEAFF. DNA for the CDR3: TGCGCCAGCAGCCAAGATAGGGGAGTGAACACTGAAGCTTTCTTT.

This clonotype was observed many times. The chain combines TRBV7-6 with TRBJ2-7; tentative D call: TRBD2 (5 bases). Germline loops: CDR1 SGHVS, CDR2 FNYEAQ. V lost 1 base, J lost 2 bases, and 12 bases lay in between. This CDR3 is built from 15 residues. The CDR3 region is CASSLDTGVPYEQYF. The CDR3 DNA sequence: TGTGCCAGCAGCTTAGACACCGGGGTCCCCTACGAGCAGTACTTC. The complete variable domain, with remaining parts taken from reference TRBV7-6 and TRBJ2-7, reads GAGVSQSPRYKVTKRGQDVALRCDPISGHVSLYWYRQALGQGPEFLTYFNYEAQQDKSGLPNDRFSAERPEGSISTLTIQRTEQRDSAMYRCASSLDTGVPYEQYFGPGTRLTVT.

The chain joins TRBV20-1 to TRBJ2-4; no clear D gene. The V end was cut by 1 base, the J end by 8 bases, with 15 bases between. The germline V gene has CDR1 DFQATT and CDR2 SNEGSKA (reference sequence). The CDR3 is 14 residues long. CDR3 in DNA: TGCAGTGCTAGAGGGCAGACCTCGGCGGACATTCAGTACTTC. Translated, it gives CSARGQTSADIQYF.

This clonotype was seen repeatedly, ten times or more. This chain uses TRBV7-2 with TRBJ1-1, with D possibly matching TRBD1 (5 bases). Germline-derived CDR1 and CDR2 are SGHTA and FQGNSA. V was trimmed by 5 bases and J by 0 bases, leaving 13 bases between them. The CDR3 has 15 amino acids. CDR3 sequence (DNA): TGTGCCAGCAGCGAAAGACAGATTATGAACACTGAAGCTTTCTTT. Its protein is CASSERQIMNTEAFF. Full variable domain (outside the CDR3, taken from reference TRBV7-2 and TRBJ1-1): GAGVSQSPSNKVTEKGKDVELRCDPISGHTALYWYRQSLGQGLEFLIYFQGNSAPDKSGLPSDRFSAERTGGSVSTLTIQRTQQEDSAVYLCASSERQIMNTEAFFGQGTRLTVV.

This clonotype was seen many times. This chain links TRBV14 with TRBJ1-1, with D hard to call. With 9 bases removed from V and 0 bases from J, the gap between germline ends came to 11 bases. Germline V gene lookup returns CDR1 SGHDN and CDR2 FVKESK. The CDR3 is made up of 13 amino acids. The CDR3 sequence is CASSFSMNTEAFF. CDR3 DNA: TGTGCCAGTTCCTTTTCCATGAACACTGAAGCTTTCTTT. Together with reference TRBV14 and TRBJ1-1, the CDR3 gives the full variable domain: EAGVTQFPSHSVIEKGQTVTLRCDPISGHDNLYWYRRVMGKEIKFLLHFVKESKQDESGMPNNRFLAERTGGTYSTLKVQPAELEDSGVYFCASSFSMNTEAFFGQGTRLTVV.

This clonotype has a count of ten or more. The genes are TRBV7-2 and TRBJ2-3; the match to TRBD1 covers 8 bases. CDR1 and CDR2 (germline): SGHTA, FQGNSA. The CDR3 has 15 residues. J was trimmed by 4 bases and V by 3 bases; bases with no gene match: 6. CDR3 residues: CASSFDRGRADTQYF. In DNA, the CDR3 is TGTGCCAGCAGCTTCGACAGGGGAAGAGCAGATACGCAGTATTTT.

This clonotype was seen at least ten times. DNA of the CDR3: TGTGCCAGTAGTATGGGGCAATACACAGATACGCAGTATTTT. Amino acids: CASSMGQYTDTQYF. The chain couples TRBV19 to TRBJ2-3, with a weak D call TRBD1 (5 bases). V lost 3 bases to trimming and J lost 2 bases, with 9 bases between them. This CDR3 is built from 14 residues. Germline loops: CDR1 LNHDA, CDR2 SQIVND (reference sequence).

This rearrangement joins TRBV10-3 to TRBJ2-7; 9 bases match TRBD1. The ends lost 10 bases at V and 2 bases at J; junction bases unmatched: 9. This CDR3 spans 14 amino acids. CDR1 is ENHRY and CDR2 is SYGVKD in the germline V gene. As DNA, the CDR3 is TGTGCCAACAGCGGGACAGGGACAACCTACGAGCAGTACTTC. It is translated as CANSGTGTTYEQYF.

In this sample, this clonotype is medium-sized (0.01 to 0.1%). This chain connects TRBV19 to TRBJ2-1; D gene unclear. The germline gives CDR1 LNHDA, CDR2 SQIVND (reference sequence). V shed 7 bases and J shed 7 bases, with 14 bases lying between them. CDR3 length equals 13 residues. The CDR3 DNA follows: TGTGCCAGTACCGCCCGGCCGGGTAATGAGCAGTTCTTC. Its protein product is CASTARPGNEQFF.

The CDR3 is CASSQSGGSETQYF. As DNA, the CDR3 is TGTGCTAGTTCCCAATCAGGGGGAAGTGAGACCCAGTACTTC. The V gene is TRBV12-5, the J gene TRBJ2-5; the match to TRBD1 covers 7 bases. The CDR3 contains 14 residues. CDR1 LGHNT and CDR2 FRNRAP come from the germline V gene. The ends lost 8 bases at V and 5 bases at J; junction bases unmatched: 11.

The rearrangement joins TRBV4-3 to TRBJ2-3; TRBD1 matches 7 bases. The germline CDR1 and CDR2 sequences are LGHNA and YSLEER. With V trimmed by 2 bases and J by 3 bases, 5 bases remained unmatched. The length of the CDR3 is 15 residues. The CDR3 reads CASSQNRGFTDTQYF. The CDR3 nucleotides read TGCGCCAGCAGCCAAAACAGGGGTTTTACAGATACGCAGTATTTT.

V gene TRBV6-2 or TRBV6-3 combines with J gene TRBJ2-1; D perhaps matches TRBD2 (6 bases). V was trimmed by 6 bases and J by 11 bases, leaving 23 bases between them. CDR1 is MNHEY, CDR2 SVGEGT, per germline. This CDR3 spans 15 amino acids. CDR3 DNA sequence: TGTGCCAGCAGCCCAAAGGGGACTCTCAACACCCAGCAGTTCTTC. It specifies CASSPKGTLNTQQFF.

This clonotype has a count of ten or more. The chain has TRBV6-6 and TRBJ1-6, with TRBD1 identical over 7 bases. Germline CDR1 is MNHNY and CDR2 is SVGAGI (reference sequence). V was clipped by 6 bases and J by 8 bases; unmatched bases: 13. The CDR3 is made up of 16 amino acids. The CDR3 DNA is TGTGCCAGCAGATTACTCCCGACAGGGTCGGATTCACCCCTCCACTTT. Protein product: CASRLLPTGSDSPLHF.

This clonotype showed up many times. The V call is TRBV6-5, the J call TRBJ1-1, with 7 nucleotides matching TRBD1. Germline-derived CDR1 and CDR2 are MNHEY and SVGAGI. This CDR3 spans 14 amino acids. V gave up 6 bases and J gave up 1 base; unmatched junction bases: 5. This CDR3 is CASRSDRSNTEAFF. CDR3 coding DNA: TGTGCCAGCAGATCGGACAGGTCGAACACTGAAGCTTTCTTT.

This clonotype came up many times. The CDR3 spells CATSDYGTGDADTQYF. The CDR3 nucleotides read TGTGCCACCAGTGATTATGGGACAGGGGATGCAGATACGCAGTATTTT. V is TRBV24-1 and J is TRBJ2-3; TRBD1 agrees at 10 bases. The J segment lost 4 bases and the V segment lost 2 bases, leaving 5 bases of the junction unmatched. Germline V CDR1 and CDR2: KGHDR, SFDVKD. This CDR3 contains 16 residues.

This clonotype was counted ten times or more. The J gene is TRBJ1-1, the V gene TRBV13; D unresolved. Germline CDR1 PRHDT, CDR2 FYEKMQ (reference sequence). V lost 3 bases and J lost 4, with 12 bases in between. This CDR3 comprises 14 residues. The CDR3 protein is CASSFNTGGTEAFF. The CDR3 region has the DNA TGTGCCAGCAGCTTCAACACTGGTGGCACTGAAGCTTTCTTT.

This clonotype has only a few counts. The rearrangement uses TRBV19 and TRBJ2-5; D possibly matches TRBD1 or TRBD2 (5 bases each). This CDR3 is 16 amino acids long. Germline V gene lookup returns CDR1 LNHDA and CDR2 SQIVND (reference sequence). Between the trimmed V and J ends, which lost 5 bases and 4 bases, there was a span of 20 bases. In nucleotides, the CDR3 is TGTGCCAGTAGTCCTTCCGGGACGGCGGTGGCAGAGACCCAGTACTTC. It specifies CASSPSGTAVAETQYF.

This clonotype was found many times. In nucleotides, the CDR3 is TGTGCCAGTAGTTTCGCTAGCGGGAGCTCCTACAATGAGCAGTTCTTC. Residues: CASSFASGSSYNEQFF. This chain links TRBV19 with TRBJ2-1; the match to TRBD2 covers 10 bases. Germline CDR1 reads LNHDA; CDR2 reads SQIVND (reference sequence). The CDR3 is made up of 16 amino acids. V was pared by 5 bases and J by 0 bases, with 4 bases of the junction left unmatched.

The chain uses TRBV6-1 and TRBJ2-4; D ambiguous. Trimming removed 4 bases at V and 2 bases at J, with 15 bases between. CDR3 size: 16 residues. Germline CDR1 is MNHNS and CDR2 is SASEGT. CDR3 residues: CASSAMESSSKNIQYF. The CDR3 DNA reads TGTGCCAGCAGTGCTATGGAGTCATCGTCCAAAAACATTCAGTACTTC.

This clonotype was seen at least ten times. The chain carries TRBV5-1 and TRBJ2-1; D is possibly TRBD1 or TRBD2 (5 bases each). Trimming shortened V by 5 bases and J by 0 bases, and 12 bases separated the two germline ends. Germline V gene lookup returns CDR1 SGHRS and CDR2 YFSETQ. The CDR3 totals 15 residues. Here the CDR3 DNA reads TGCGCCAGCAGACCCGGGACGGTCTCCTACAATGAGCAGTTCTTC. Its protein product is CASRPGTVSYNEQFF.

This clonotype has a handful of counts. The chain has TRBV18 and TRBJ1-1, with D maybe TRBD1 (5 bases). This CDR3 comprises 17 residues. V shed 2 bases and J shed 0 bases, with 16 bases lying between them. From germline, CDR1 is KGHSH and CDR2 LQKENI. The CDR3, as DNA: TGTGCCAGCTCACCAAGCGGTGGGGCAGGCTTGAACACTGAAGCTTTCTTT. Encoded protein: CASSPSGGAGLNTEAFF.